This T cell receptor beta chain was sequenced for a study of technical replicates of blood from several donors. Clones were sequenced by immunoSEQ multiplex PCR, and TCRdb holds only the in-frame ones, with some missing. The repertoire has about 44,000 clones, about 96% of them found once; the top ten carry about 0.37%. The CDR3 length is 13 residues. Trimming stripped 7 bases from V and 0 bases from J, with 10 bases between. In germline, CDR1 is SEHNR, CDR2 FQNEAQ (reference sequence). What was sequenced was T cells isolated from PBMCs. This TCR was recovered from a human donor in good health. The V call is TRBV7-9, the J call TRBJ2-7, with a tentative D call TRBD1 (6 bases). The CDR3 protein is CASTGQSSYEQYF. Written as DNA, the CDR3 is TGTGCCAGCACGGGACAAAGCTCCTACGAGCAGTACTTC.